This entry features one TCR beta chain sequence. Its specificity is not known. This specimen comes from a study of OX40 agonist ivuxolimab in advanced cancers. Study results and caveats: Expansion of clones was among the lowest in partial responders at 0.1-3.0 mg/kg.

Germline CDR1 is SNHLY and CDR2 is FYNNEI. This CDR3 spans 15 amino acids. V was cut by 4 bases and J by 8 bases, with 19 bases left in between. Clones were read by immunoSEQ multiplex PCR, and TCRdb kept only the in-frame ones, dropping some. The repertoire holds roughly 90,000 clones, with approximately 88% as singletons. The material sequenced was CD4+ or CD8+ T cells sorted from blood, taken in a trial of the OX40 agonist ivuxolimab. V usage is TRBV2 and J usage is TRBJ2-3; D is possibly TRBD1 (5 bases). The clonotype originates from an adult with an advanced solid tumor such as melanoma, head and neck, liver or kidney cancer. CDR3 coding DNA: TGTGCCAGCAGTGCCGACAAGGGGTTGCTCCCTACGCAGTATTTT. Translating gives CASSADKGLLPTQYF.